This TCR beta chain came from a study of cytomegalovirus exposure and HLA in healthy donors. The PCR made use of 60 Vbeta and 13 Jbeta primers. Repertoires were generated with immunoSEQ multiplex PCR, while TCRdb's copy carries only in-frame clones and drops some. The sample carries approximately 150,000 clones, roughly two thirds recorded once. The V gene's germline CDR1 is LNHNV and CDR2 YYDKDF (reference sequence). V lost 0 bases, J lost 2 bases, and 8 bases lay in between. The CDR3 contains 15 residues. Points from the study as a whole: Cytomegalovirus status was reportedly diagnosed by the classifier with high sensitivity and specificity.

As to this clone: Its antigen is currently unknown.

J is TRBJ2-1 and V is TRBV15; D uncertain. The clonotype originates from a young woman in good health and CMV-seronegative. Sequencing was done on a sample of PBMCs. The CDR3, as DNA: TGTGCCACCAGCAGAGACACTACTCCCTACAATGAGCAGTTCTTC. Encoded protein: CATSRDTTPYNEQFF.